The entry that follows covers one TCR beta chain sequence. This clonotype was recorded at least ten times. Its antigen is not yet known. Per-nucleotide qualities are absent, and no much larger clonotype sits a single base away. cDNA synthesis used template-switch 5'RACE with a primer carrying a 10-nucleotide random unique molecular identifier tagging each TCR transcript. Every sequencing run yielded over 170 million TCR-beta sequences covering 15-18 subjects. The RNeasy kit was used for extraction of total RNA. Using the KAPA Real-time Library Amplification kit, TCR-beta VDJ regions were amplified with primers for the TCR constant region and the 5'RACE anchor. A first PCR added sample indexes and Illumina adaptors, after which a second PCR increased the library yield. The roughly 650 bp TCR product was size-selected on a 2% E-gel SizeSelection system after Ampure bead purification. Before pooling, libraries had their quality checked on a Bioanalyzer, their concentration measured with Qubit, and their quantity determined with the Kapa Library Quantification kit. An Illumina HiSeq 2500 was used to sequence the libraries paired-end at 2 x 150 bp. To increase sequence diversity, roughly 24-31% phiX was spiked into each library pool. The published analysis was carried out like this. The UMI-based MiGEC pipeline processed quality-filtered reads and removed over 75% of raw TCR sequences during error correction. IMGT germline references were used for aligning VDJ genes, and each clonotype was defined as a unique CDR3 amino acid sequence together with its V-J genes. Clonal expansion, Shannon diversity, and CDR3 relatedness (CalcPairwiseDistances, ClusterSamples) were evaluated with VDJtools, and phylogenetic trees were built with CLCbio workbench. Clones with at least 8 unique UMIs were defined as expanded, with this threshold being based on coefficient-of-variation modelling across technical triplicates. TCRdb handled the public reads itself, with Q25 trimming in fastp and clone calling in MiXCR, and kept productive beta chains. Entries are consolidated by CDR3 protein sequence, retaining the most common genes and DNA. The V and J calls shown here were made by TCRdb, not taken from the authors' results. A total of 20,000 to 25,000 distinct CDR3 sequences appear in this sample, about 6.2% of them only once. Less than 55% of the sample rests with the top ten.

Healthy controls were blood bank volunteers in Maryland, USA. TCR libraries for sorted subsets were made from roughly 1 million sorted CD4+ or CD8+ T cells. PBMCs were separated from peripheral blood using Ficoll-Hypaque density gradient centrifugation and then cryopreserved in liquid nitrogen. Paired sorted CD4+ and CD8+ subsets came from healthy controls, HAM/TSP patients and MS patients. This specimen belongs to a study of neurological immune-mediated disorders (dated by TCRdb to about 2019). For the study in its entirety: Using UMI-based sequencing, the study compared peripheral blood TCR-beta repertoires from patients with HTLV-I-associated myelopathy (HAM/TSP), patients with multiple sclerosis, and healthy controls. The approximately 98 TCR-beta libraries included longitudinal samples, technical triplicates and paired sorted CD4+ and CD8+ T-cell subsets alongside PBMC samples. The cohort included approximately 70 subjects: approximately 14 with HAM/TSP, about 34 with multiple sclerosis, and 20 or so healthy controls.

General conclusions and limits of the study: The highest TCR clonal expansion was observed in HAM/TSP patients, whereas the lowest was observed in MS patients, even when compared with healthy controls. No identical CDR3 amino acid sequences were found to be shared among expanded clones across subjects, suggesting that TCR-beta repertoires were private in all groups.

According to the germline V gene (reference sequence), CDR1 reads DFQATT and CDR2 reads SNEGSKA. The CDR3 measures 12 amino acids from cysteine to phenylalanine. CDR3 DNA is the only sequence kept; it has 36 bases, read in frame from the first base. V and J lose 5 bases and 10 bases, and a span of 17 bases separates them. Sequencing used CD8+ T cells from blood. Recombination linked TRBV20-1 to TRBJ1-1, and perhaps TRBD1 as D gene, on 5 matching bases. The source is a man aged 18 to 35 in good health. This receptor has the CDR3 CSADETGIIAFF. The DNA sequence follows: TGCAGTGCTGATGAAACAGGAATCATAGCTTTCTTT.